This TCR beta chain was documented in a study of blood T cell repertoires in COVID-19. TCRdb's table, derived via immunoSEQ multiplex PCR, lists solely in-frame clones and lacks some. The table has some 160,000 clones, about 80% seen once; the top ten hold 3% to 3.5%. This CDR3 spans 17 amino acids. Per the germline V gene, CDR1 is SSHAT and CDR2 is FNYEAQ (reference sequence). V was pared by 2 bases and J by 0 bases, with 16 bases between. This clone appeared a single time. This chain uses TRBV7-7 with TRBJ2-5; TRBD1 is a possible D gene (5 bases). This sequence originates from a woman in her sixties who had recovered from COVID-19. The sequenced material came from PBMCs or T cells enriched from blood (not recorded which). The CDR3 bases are TGTGCCAGCAGCTTAATGGGCGACAGACGGTACCAAGAGACCCAGTACTTC. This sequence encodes CASSLMGDRRYQETQYF. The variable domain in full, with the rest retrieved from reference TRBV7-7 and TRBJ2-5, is GAGVSQSPRYKVTKRGQDVTLRCDPISSHATLYWYQQALGQGPEFLTYFNYEAQPDKSGLPSDRFSAERPEGSISTLTIQRTEQRDSAMYRCASSLMGDRRYQETQYFGPGTRLLVL.